These T cell receptor beta chains were read from a single sample in a study of T cell repertoires in cytomegalovirus infection. One entry per CDR3 protein results from TCRdb running MiXCR on the reads. The sample comprises around 260,000 distinct CDR3 sequences, around 8.7% of which are singletons, and about 15% rests with the top ten. The sequencing sample was made of PBMCs. Source of these receptors: a human donor in good health (CMV status not recorded). Some clones in this sample may be carry-over from other donors' samples. Both conserved end residues are part of each CDR3. Each record gives: J gene, clone size, D gene, V gene, CDR3 DNA, CDR3 protein. A D gene is named only where the DNA matches it firmly. A clone size is listed for some rows: how often the clone was seen (once, few, many), or a class if it is expanded.

J gene: TRBJ1-2
clone size: many
D gene: NA
V gene: TRBV7-2
CDR3 DNA: TGTGCCAGCAGCCGGACTGGGTATGGCTACACCTTC
CDR3 protein: CASSRTGYGYTF

J gene: TRBJ1-1
clone size: many
D gene: NA
V gene: TRBV6-2/TRBV6-3
CDR3 DNA: TGTGCCAGCCATCCGGCATTTAGTGAAGCTTTCTTT
CDR3 protein: CASHPAFSEAFF

J gene: TRBJ1-1
clone size: few
D gene: TRBD1
V gene: TRBV6-8
CDR3 DNA: TGTGCCAGCAGCCTAACGACAGGGGGCTTTTCTGAAGCTTTCTTT
CDR3 protein: CASSLTTGGFSEAFF

J gene: TRBJ2-5
clone size: many
D gene: NA
V gene: TRBV7-2
CDR3 DNA: TGTGCCAGCAGCTTGGACAGACCCTCAGAGACCCAGTACTTC
CDR3 protein: CASSLDRPSETQYF

J gene: TRBJ2-1
clone size: many
D gene: TRBD2
V gene: TRBV2
CDR3 DNA: TGTGCCAGCAGCTGGCGGGGGGGCCTTAGCTCCTACAATGAGCAGTTCTTC
CDR3 protein: CASSWRGGLSSYNEQFF

J gene: TRBJ2-7
clone size: few
D gene: TRBD2
V gene: TRBV28
CDR3 DNA: TGTGCCAGCAGTTCGGGACTAGCCATATACGAGCAGTACTTC
CDR3 protein: CASSSGLAIYEQYF

J gene: TRBJ2-3
clone size: many
D gene: NA
V gene: TRBV7-2
CDR3 DNA: TGTGCCAGCAGCTTAGGGCCATATAAAGATACGCAGTATTTT
CDR3 protein: CASSLGPYKDTQYF

J gene: TRBJ2-7
clone size: NA
D gene: TRBD2
V gene: TRBV2
CDR3 DNA: TGTGCCAGCAGTGTAGCGGGGGGGCCAATATACGAGCAGTACTTC
CDR3 protein: CASSVAGGPIYEQYF

J gene: TRBJ2-5
clone size: NA
D gene: TRBD2
V gene: TRBV7-2
CDR3 DNA: TGTGCCAGCAGCCGGGACTGGCGGGGGGGTCTCGAGACCCAGTACTTC
CDR3 protein: CASSRDWRGGLETQYF

J gene: TRBJ2-5
clone size: NA
D gene: TRBD2
V gene: TRBV7-8
CDR3 DNA: TGTGCCAGCAGCCTTGCCTGGACTAGCGGGAGTCTGGAGACCCAGTACTTC
CDR3 protein: CASSLAWTSGSLETQYF

J gene: TRBJ2-3
clone size: many
D gene: TRBD2
V gene: TRBV19
CDR3 DNA: TGTGCCAGTAGTACACTAGCGGGGGGTTTCCTTGGCACAGATACGCAGTATTTT
CDR3 protein: CASSTLAGGFLGTDTQYF

J gene: TRBJ1-2
clone size: many
D gene: NA
V gene: TRBV7-9
CDR3 DNA: TGTGCCAGCAGGCGACAAGGGGGGAACTATGGCTACACCTTC
CDR3 protein: CASRRQGGNYGYTF

J gene: TRBJ2-7
clone size: NA
D gene: NA
V gene: TRBV7-9
CDR3 DNA: TGTGCCAGCAGCCTAGGACTACTATATGGGGAGCAGTACTTC
CDR3 protein: CASSLGLLYGEQYF

J gene: TRBJ2-5
clone size: many
D gene: NA
V gene: TRBV7-6
CDR3 DNA: TGTGCCAGCAGCTCCTCCGTAGAGGGAGAGACCCAGTACTTC
CDR3 protein: CASSSSVEGETQYF

J gene: TRBJ2-3
clone size: many
D gene: NA
V gene: TRBV20-1
CDR3 DNA: TGCAGTGCCACGGGGCCGGAGGGAGGCACAGATACGCAGTATTTT
CDR3 protein: CSATGPEGGTDTQYF

J gene: TRBJ1-2
clone size: many
D gene: NA
V gene: TRBV6-1
CDR3 DNA: TGTGCCAGCAGCCTACAGGGCGGCGGAGATGGCTACACCTTC
CDR3 protein: CASSLQGGGDGYTF

J gene: TRBJ2-7
clone size: few
D gene: TRBD1
V gene: TRBV11-3
CDR3 DNA: TGTGCCAGCAGCTTACCGGGACAGGGCGACGAGCAGTACTTC
CDR3 protein: CASSLPGQGDEQYF

J gene: TRBJ2-7
clone size: many
D gene: NA
V gene: TRBV7-2
CDR3 DNA: TGTGCCAGCAGCTCCGTCGGGAAGGAGCAGTACTTC
CDR3 protein: CASSSVGKEQYF

J gene: TRBJ2-1
clone size: few
D gene: TRBD2
V gene: TRBV19
CDR3 DNA: TGTGCCAGTAGTACGGGACTAGCGCCTTACAATGAGCAGTTCTTC
CDR3 protein: CASSTGLAPYNEQFF

J gene: TRBJ2-1
clone size: many
D gene: TRBD2
V gene: TRBV20-1
CDR3 DNA: TGCAGTGCTCCTTTAGCGGGAGGGACTAACAATGAGCAGTTCTTC
CDR3 protein: CSAPLAGGTNNEQFF

J gene: TRBJ2-2
clone size: NA
D gene: NA
V gene: TRBV27
CDR3 DNA: TGTGCCAGCAGTTTCACAGGGAGTCACACCGGGGAGCTGTTTTTT
CDR3 protein: CASSFTGSHTGELFF

J gene: TRBJ1-2
clone size: many
D gene: TRBD1
V gene: TRBV4-3
CDR3 DNA: TGCGCCAGCAGCCAAGAGCCCGGACAGGACTATGGCTACACCTTC
CDR3 protein: CASSQEPGQDYGYTF

J gene: TRBJ2-1
clone size: NA
D gene: TRBD2
V gene: TRBV14
CDR3 DNA: TGTGCCAGCAGCCTAAGCGGGGTGATCAATGAGCAGTTCTTC
CDR3 protein: CASSLSGVINEQFF

J gene: TRBJ1-2
clone size: many
D gene: TRBD1
V gene: TRBV28
CDR3 DNA: TGTGCCAGCAGAATTTGGGGTGGAGGGGGCGCAGGCACCTTC
CDR3 protein: CASRIWGGGGAGTF

J gene: TRBJ1-4
clone size: NA
D gene: TRBD1
V gene: TRBV7-2
CDR3 DNA: TGTGCCAGCAGCTTAGCGACCGGGACAGTTAATGAAAAACTGTTTTTT
CDR3 protein: CASSLATGTVNEKLFF

J gene: TRBJ1-1
clone size: many
D gene: TRBD1
V gene: TRBV7-3
CDR3 DNA: TGTGCCAGCAGCATGGGACAGGGGGCTCGGACTGAAGCTTTCTTT
CDR3 protein: CASSMGQGARTEAFF

J gene: TRBJ2-4
clone size: NA
D gene: TRBD2
V gene: TRBV12-3/TRBV12-4
CDR3 DNA: TGTGCCAGCAGTCAGGGACTAGCGGAGGGGAACATTCAGTACTTC
CDR3 protein: CASSQGLAEGNIQYF

J gene: TRBJ1-1
clone size: few
D gene: TRBD1
V gene: TRBV12-3/TRBV12-4
CDR3 DNA: TGTGCCAGCAGTCCGGTACAGGGGTCGACTGAAGCTTTCTTT
CDR3 protein: CASSPVQGSTEAFF

J gene: TRBJ2-3
clone size: NA
D gene: NA
V gene: TRBV12-3/TRBV12-4
CDR3 DNA: TGTGCCAGCAGTTTCAGTTCCTACACAGATACGCAGTATTTT
CDR3 protein: CASSFSSYTDTQYF

J gene: TRBJ2-5
clone size: many
D gene: NA
V gene: TRBV7-9
CDR3 DNA: TGTGCCAGCAGCTCCCGGACAGAGTTCCAAGAGACCCAGTACTTC
CDR3 protein: CASSSRTEFQETQYF

J gene: TRBJ1-5
clone size: NA
D gene: NA
V gene: TRBV6-4
CDR3 DNA: TGTGCCAGCAGTGGTCAGACGCCGGAGCATTTT
CDR3 protein: CASSGQTPEHF

J gene: TRBJ1-1
clone size: few
D gene: TRBD1
V gene: TRBV11-2
CDR3 DNA: TGTGCCAGCAGCCACCCGACAGGGCCGAACACTGAAGCTTTCTTT
CDR3 protein: CASSHPTGPNTEAFF

J gene: TRBJ2-7
clone size: many
D gene: NA
V gene: TRBV3-1
CDR3 DNA: TGTGCCAGCAGCCACACACCAGAGGAAGGGCAGTACTTC
CDR3 protein: CASSHTPEEGQYF

J gene: TRBJ2-2
clone size: many
D gene: NA
V gene: TRBV7-2
CDR3 DNA: TGTGCCAGCAGCCGGACCCCCGGGACATTGAACACCGGGGAGCTGTTTTTT
CDR3 protein: CASSRTPGTLNTGELFF

J gene: TRBJ2-2
clone size: many
D gene: NA
V gene: TRBV5-1
CDR3 DNA: TGCGCCAGCAGCCACACAGTCGCGAACACCGGGGAGCTGTTTTTT
CDR3 protein: CASSHTVANTGELFF

J gene: TRBJ2-1
clone size: many
D gene: TRBD2
V gene: TRBV20-1
CDR3 DNA: TGCAGTGCTAGAGATCCCAGCGGGATACAGTTCTTC
CDR3 protein: CSARDPSGIQFF

J gene: TRBJ2-2
clone size: NA
D gene: TRBD2
V gene: TRBV18
CDR3 DNA: TGTGCCAGCTCACGGGCTCCGGGAGGCACCGGGGAGCTGTTTTTT
CDR3 protein: CASSRAPGGTGELFF

J gene: TRBJ1-1
clone size: few
D gene: NA
V gene: TRBV10-3
CDR3 DNA: TGTGCCATCAGTGGGGGCGGCCCTGAAGCTTTCTTT
CDR3 protein: CAISGGGPEAFF

J gene: TRBJ2-2
clone size: many
D gene: TRBD1
V gene: TRBV7-8
CDR3 DNA: TGTGCCAGCAGCCGCCGGGACAGGGATAACACCGGGGAGCTGTTTTTT
CDR3 protein: CASSRRDRDNTGELFF

J gene: TRBJ2-7
clone size: many
D gene: TRBD1
V gene: TRBV7-2
CDR3 DNA: TGTGCCAGCAGCTTAGTTGGGACAGGGGACGAGCAGTACTTC
CDR3 protein: CASSLVGTGDEQYF

J gene: TRBJ2-3
clone size: many
D gene: NA
V gene: TRBV7-3
CDR3 DNA: TGTGCCAGCAGCTTAACCTTCAGTAGGACAGATACGCAGTATTTT
CDR3 protein: CASSLTFSRTDTQYF

J gene: TRBJ2-7
clone size: many
D gene: TRBD2
V gene: TRBV7-3
CDR3 DNA: TGTGCCAGCAGCTTATCTGCGGGGGGGACCTACGAGCAGTACTTC
CDR3 protein: CASSLSAGGTYEQYF

J gene: TRBJ2-2
clone size: many
D gene: TRBD2
V gene: TRBV14
CDR3 DNA: TGTGCCAGCAGCCAAGCTATTAGCGGGAGGTTTGCCGGGGAGCTGTTTTTT
CDR3 protein: CASSQAISGRFAGELFF

J gene: TRBJ2-7
clone size: many
D gene: NA
V gene: TRBV2
CDR3 DNA: TGTGCCAGCAGGGTGGACAGCTCCTACGAGCAGTACTTC
CDR3 protein: CASRVDSSYEQYF

J gene: TRBJ2-4
clone size: many
D gene: TRBD1
V gene: TRBV6-6
CDR3 DNA: TGTGCCAGCAGCCTGGACAGGGCCGGAAACATTCAGTACTTC
CDR3 protein: CASSLDRAGNIQYF

J gene: TRBJ2-5
clone size: few
D gene: TRBD2
V gene: TRBV5-1
CDR3 DNA: TGCGCCAGCAGCTCCGGGACTAGCGGGGTAACCCAAGAGACCCAGTACTTC
CDR3 protein: CASSSGTSGVTQETQYF

J gene: TRBJ2-6
clone size: many
D gene: NA
V gene: TRBV28
CDR3 DNA: TGTGCCAGCATGCTTCCCACCTCTGGGGCCAACGTCCTGACTTTC
CDR3 protein: CASMLPTSGANVLTF

J gene: TRBJ2-2
clone size: many
D gene: NA
V gene: TRBV7-9
CDR3 DNA: TGTGCCAGCAGCTTATTTTTCGGGGAGCTGTTTTTT
CDR3 protein: CASSLFFGELFF

J gene: TRBJ1-5
clone size: many
D gene: NA
V gene: TRBV19
CDR3 DNA: TGTGCCAGTAGTCGGGACATGATCAATCAGCCCCAGCATTTT
CDR3 protein: CASSRDMINQPQHF

J gene: TRBJ2-1
clone size: NA
D gene: TRBD2
V gene: TRBV4-1
CDR3 DNA: TGCGCCAGCAGCCAAGATAGCCTAGCGGGAGTCTTCGATGAGCAGTTCTTC
CDR3 protein: CASSQDSLAGVFDEQFF

J gene: TRBJ1-5
clone size: few
D gene: NA
V gene: TRBV7-2
CDR3 DNA: TGTGCCAGCAGCTTAGGCAGAGATCAGCCCCAGCATTTT
CDR3 protein: CASSLGRDQPQHF

J gene: TRBJ2-5
clone size: NA
D gene: NA
V gene: TRBV5-3
CDR3 DNA: TGTGCCAGCAGCTTAAAGGGGATAGGCGAGACCCAGTACTTC
CDR3 protein: CASSLKGIGETQYF

J gene: TRBJ1-6
clone size: many
D gene: NA
V gene: TRBV7-2
CDR3 DNA: TGTGCCAGCAGCGCCGGGGTTAATTCACCCCTCCACTTT
CDR3 protein: CASSAGVNSPLHF

J gene: TRBJ2-5
clone size: many
D gene: NA
V gene: TRBV18
CDR3 DNA: TGTGCCAGCTCACCACTGCAAGGGGCTGAGACCCAGTACTTC
CDR3 protein: CASSPLQGAETQYF

J gene: TRBJ1-2
clone size: many
D gene: NA
V gene: TRBV20-1
CDR3 DNA: TGCAGTGCTCGATACAATTTTGGCTATGGCTACACCTTC
CDR3 protein: CSARYNFGYGYTF

J gene: TRBJ2-2
clone size: many
D gene: TRBD1
V gene: TRBV7-8
CDR3 DNA: TGTGCCAGCAGCTTTGGGGGACAGGGGACCCCTGGCGAGCTGTTTTTT
CDR3 protein: CASSFGGQGTPGELFF

J gene: TRBJ1-1
clone size: NA
D gene: NA
V gene: TRBV19
CDR3 DNA: TGTGCCAGTAGTATACCCCCAGGATTAGAAGCTTTCTTT
CDR3 protein: CASSIPPGLEAFF

J gene: TRBJ1-1
clone size: NA
D gene: NA
V gene: TRBV29-1
CDR3 DNA: TGCAGCGTTGAAGTTTTGGGGGCCTCGACTGAAGCTTTCTTT
CDR3 protein: CSVEVLGASTEAFF

J gene: TRBJ2-5
clone size: many
D gene: NA
V gene: TRBV6-1
CDR3 DNA: TGTGCCAGCAGTTATGGGGGCCGCGAAGAGACCCAGTACTTC
CDR3 protein: CASSYGGREETQYF

J gene: TRBJ2-1
clone size: few
D gene: TRBD2
V gene: TRBV11-3
CDR3 DNA: TGTGCCAGCAGCTTGACTAGCGGGATGGGTGAGCAGTTCTTC
CDR3 protein: CASSLTSGMGEQFF